Below, 10 T cell receptor beta chains from the same sample are listed, as sequenced in a study of cytomegalovirus exposure and HLA in healthy donors. The study ran its PCR with 60 Vbeta and 13 Jbeta primers. The data were produced by immunoSEQ multiplex PCR, yet TCRdb's version contains in-frame clones alone and is incomplete. This sample has roughly 160,000 clones, with roughly 80% found just once. The sequencing input was PBMCs. These TCRs come from a young man in good health and CMV-seronegative.

The chain carries TRBV28 and TRBJ2-1, with 9 bases fitting TRBD2. The length of the CDR3 is 15 residues. V was pared by 6 bases and J by 4 bases, with 7 bases of the junction left unmatched. Germline V gene lookup returns CDR1 MDHEN and CDR2 SYDVKM. The CDR3: CASSRPLAGYNEQFF. The CDR3, as DNA: TGTGCCAGCAGCCGTCCCCTAGCGGGATACAATGAGCAGTTCTTC.

V gene TRBV4-1 combines with J gene TRBJ2-1, with 7 bases matching TRBD1. The CDR3 extends over 18 amino acids. Germline CDR1 reads MGHRA; CDR2 reads YSYEKL. J was trimmed by 2 bases and V by 4 bases; bases with no gene match: 14. CDR3 in amino acids: CASSPHKSDRAAYNEQFF. CDR3 nucleotides: TGCGCCAGCAGCCCTCACAAGAGCGACAGGGCGGCCTACAATGAGCAGTTCTTC.

This rearrangement joins TRBV28 to TRBJ2-7; TRBD2 matches 7 bases. Germline V gives CDR1 MDHEN, CDR2 SYDVKM. After removal of 3 bases from V and 0 bases from J, the junction contained 14 bases not matched to a gene. CDR3 length equals 18 residues. CDR3 bases: TGTGCCAGCAGTTTTCCCCAGCTAGCGGAGCTTAACTCCTACGAGCAGTACTTC. Protein sequence: CASSFPQLAELNSYEQYF.

The V call is TRBV19, the J call TRBJ2-2, with D unresolved. V was pared by 8 bases and J by 4 bases, with 14 bases between. CDR3 size: 14 residues. The germline gives CDR1 LNHDA, CDR2 SQIVND (reference sequence). CDR3 sequence: CASVASRVTGELFF. CDR3 coding DNA: TGTGCCAGTGTTGCCAGTCGGGTCACCGGGGAGCTGTTTTTT.

The chain joins TRBV30 to TRBJ1-2; D not resolved. CDR1 is GTSNPN, CDR2 SVGIG, per germline (reference sequence). There are 12 residues in the CDR3. Trimming took 4 bases from V and 4 from J, leaving 10 bases between them. The CDR3 DNA reads as TGTGCCTGGAAGGAGTACTTCTATGGCTACACCTTC. It codes for CAWKEYFYGYTF.

This clone was seen once. The chain joins TRBV28 to TRBJ1-4; D uncertain. Trimming took off 3 bases at V and 0 bases at J, with 8 bases between the two ends. Germline assignment: CDR1 MDHEN and CDR2 SYDVKM. This CDR3 spans 15 amino acids. CDR3 coding DNA: TGTGCCAGCAGTTTGGGCAGAACAACTAATGAAAAACTGTTTTTT. Amino acids: CASSLGRTTNEKLFF. The entire variable domain, with the rest obtained from reference TRBV28 and TRBJ1-4, is as follows: DVKVTQSSRYLVKRTGEKVFLECVQDMDHENMFWYRQDPGLGLRLIYFSYDVKMKEKGDIPEGYSVSREKKERFSLILESASTNQTSMYLCASSLGRTTNEKLFFGSGTQLSVL.

Here the CDR3 reads CASSYGLAENTGELFF. CDR3 DNA sequence: TGTGCCAGCAGTTACGGACTAGCGGAGAACACCGGGGAGCTGTTTTTT. This chain connects TRBV6-5 to TRBJ2-2, with 10 bases identical to TRBD2. V shed 2 bases, J shed 1 base, and the junction held 1 base outside the gene matches. The CDR3 is made up of 16 amino acids. Germline CDR1 reads MNHEY; CDR2 reads SVGAGI.

This chain joins TRBV5-5 and TRBJ2-5; D may be TRBD2 (6 bases). The CDR3 has 13 amino acids. Germline-derived CDR1 and CDR2 are SGHKS and YYEKEE (reference sequence). Trimming stripped 1 base from V and 5 bases from J, with 9 bases between. CDR3 sequence (DNA): TGTGCCAGCAGCTTGTCGGGACTCGAGACCCAGTACTTC. Translated, it gives CASSLSGLETQYF.

The J gene is TRBJ1-4, the V gene TRBV30, with 10 bases identical to TRBD1. With V trimmed by 8 bases and J by 0 bases, 3 bases remained unmatched. The CDR3 length is 14 residues. In germline, CDR1 is GTSNPN, CDR2 SVGIG (reference sequence). As DNA, the CDR3 is TGTGCCGGGGACAGGGGTTCAACTAATGAAAAACTGTTTTTT. It yields the protein CAGDRGSTNEKLFF.

This clone was observed a handful of times. The chain carries TRBV2 and TRBJ1-2, with 10 positions matching TRBD1. Germline loops: CDR1 SNHLY, CDR2 FYNNEI. V lost 0 bases to trimming and J lost 5 bases; unmatched junction nucleotides: 6. CDR3 size: 16 residues. CDR3 region: CASSEARGQGGYGYTF. The CDR3, as DNA: TGTGCCAGCAGTGAAGCCAGAGGACAGGGGGGATATGGCTACACCTTC. Full variable domain (missing parts from reference TRBV2 and TRBJ1-2): EPEVTQTPSHQVTQMGQEVILRCVPISNHLYFYWYRQILGQKVEFLVSFYNNEISEKSEIFDDQFSVERPDGSNFTLKIRSTKLEDSAMYFCASSEARGQGGYGYTFGSGTRLTVV.